What follows are 27 T cell receptor beta chains derived from one specimen sequenced in a study of CD4 T cells in relation to SARS-CoV-2 and coronaviruses. Before the COVID-19 pandemic, during about 2011-2019, CD4+ T cells were taken from unexposed donors. After approximately 10 days of culture, CD4+ T cells were isolated. The assay was immunoSEQ multiplex PCR, and TCRdb's table has in-frame clones only and misses some. The table shows tens of thousands of clones, with 70% to 80% occurring only once. Antigen specificity for these receptors is unknown. What was sequenced was CD4+ T cells from PBMCs, cultured in vitro. Source of these receptors: a human donor in good health.

This clone has more than one count but fewer than ten. The rearrangement uses TRBV19 and TRBJ1-3, with D perhaps TRBD1 (5 bases). Germline loops: CDR1 LNHDA, CDR2 SQIVND (reference sequence). V dropped 10 bases and J dropped 1 base, with 14 bases sitting between them. This CDR3 is built from 14 residues. The DNA of the CDR3 is TGTGCCACCCGCGTGGGGGTTTCTGGAAACACCATATATTTT. It specifies CATRVGVSGNTIYF.

This chain uses TRBV9 with TRBJ2-3, with TRBD2 identical over 7 bases. The length of the CDR3 is 15 residues. The V and J ends lost 1 base and 3 bases, in that order; junction bases with no gene match: 5. CDR1 is SGDLS and CDR2 is YYNGEE in the germline V gene. CDR3 nucleotides: TGTGCCAGCAGCGTACTCGCGGGAGCGACAGATACGCAGTATTTT. Protein sequence: CASSVLAGATDTQYF.

The genes are TRBV2 and TRBJ2-1, with D perhaps TRBD1 or TRBD2 (5 bases each). Trimming cost V 6 bases and J 0 bases, with 9 bases left between them. From germline, CDR1 is SNHLY and CDR2 FYNNEI. The CDR3 is 14 residues long. This CDR3 reads CASRKGSSYNEQFF. In DNA form, the CDR3 reads TGTGCCAGCAGGAAGGGGAGCTCCTACAATGAGCAGTTCTTC.

V and J are TRBV11-2 and TRBJ1-3; maybe TRBD1 (6 bases). This CDR3 region has 14 residues. V shed 6 bases and J shed 3 bases, with 12 bases lying between them. Germline V gene data show CDR1 as SGHAT and CDR2 as FQNNGV. In DNA form, the CDR3 reads TGTGCCAGCAGACCACAGGGAGGTGGAAACACCATATATTTT. This sequence encodes CASRPQGGGNTIYF.

This CDR3 is CASSPTRLYGYTF. DNA of the CDR3: TGTGCCAGCAGTCCGACAAGACTCTATGGCTACACCTTC. The rearrangement links TRBV12-3 or TRBV12-4 to TRBJ1-2; no clear D gene. This CDR3 has 13 residues. Trimming stripped 5 bases from V and 4 bases from J, with 11 bases between.

V usage is TRBV27 and J usage is TRBJ2-3, with 9 bases identical to TRBD2. V lost 2 bases and J lost 4; bases outside the gene matches: 7. The CDR3 contains 16 residues. Per germline, CDR1 MNHEY and CDR2 SMNVEV (reference sequence). The CDR3 region is CASSLGFGGRADTQYF. CDR3 nucleotides: TGTGCCAGCAGTTTAGGGTTCGGCGGGAGGGCAGATACGCAGTATTTT.

This chain uses TRBV5-5 with TRBJ1-5; D not resolved. This CDR3 contains 15 residues. From germline, CDR1 is SGHKS and CDR2 YYEKEE (reference sequence). Trimming cost V 3 bases and J 6 bases, with 16 bases left between them. The CDR3 protein is CASSSEGIGGQPQHF. The CDR3 region has the DNA TGTGCCAGCAGCTCCGAGGGCATCGGTGGTCAGCCCCAGCATTTT.

This chain uses TRBV15 with TRBJ1-6; D remains ambiguous. V was shortened by 0 bases and J by 5 bases, with 8 bases between the two germline ends. The CDR3 has 15 residues. Germline assignment: CDR1 LNHNV and CDR2 YYDKDF (reference sequence). The CDR3 reads CATSREKHHNSPLHF. The CDR3 region has the DNA TGTGCCACCAGCAGAGAAAAACACCATAATTCACCCCTCCACTTT.

The chain couples TRBV5-1 to TRBJ2-1, with D unclear. Per germline, CDR1 SGHRS and CDR2 YFSETQ. The CDR3 runs to 13 residues. The germline V and J ends were trimmed by 0 bases and 5 bases, with 6 bases remaining between them. The CDR3 coding sequence is TGCGCCAGCAGCTTGGGGCGAAACAATGAGCAGTTCTTC. It is translated as CASSLGRNNEQFF.

The chain joins TRBV5-1 to TRBJ1-6; D unclear. The CDR3 contains 12 residues. V was cut by 4 bases and J by 4 bases, with 3 bases left in between. CDR1 and CDR2 from the germline V gene are SGHRS and YFSETQ. The CDR3 coding sequence is TGCGCCAGCAGCATGTATAATTCACCCCTCCACTTT. Protein product: CASSMYNSPLHF.

The chain is built from TRBV19 and TRBJ2-7; 10 bases agree with TRBD2. The V segment lost 7 bases and the J segment 6 bases; nucleotides outside the gene matches: 9. There are 14 residues in the CDR3. Germline CDR1 is LNHDA and CDR2 is SQIVND (reference sequence). The CDR3: CASNHLAGVSEQYF. CDR3 nucleotide sequence: TGTGCCAGTAATCATCTAGCGGGAGTCTCCGAGCAGTACTTC. Full variable domain (remainder filled in from reference TRBV19 and TRBJ2-7): DGGITQSPKYLFRKEGQNVTLSCEQNLNHDAMYWYRQDPGQGLRLIYYSQIVNDFQKGDIAEGYSVSREKKESFPLTVTSAQKNPTAFYLCASNHLAGVSEQYFGPGTRLTVT.

The table lists this clone with a count of one. This chain joins TRBV3-1 (or the pseudogene TRBV3-2) and TRBJ1-2; D gene uncertain. This CDR3 comprises 14 residues. Germline V lookup: CDR1 LGHDT, CDR2 YNNKEL (reference sequence). The V and J ends lost 1 base and 0 bases respectively, with 6 bases between them. CDR3: CASSQGAANYGYTF. The CDR3 DNA is TGTGCCAGCAGCCAAGGGGCAGCTAACTATGGCTACACCTTC.

DNA of the CDR3: TGTGCCAGCCCGGCCCAGCTAGCGGGAGTCGGTGGCACAGATACGCAGTATTTT. Translated: CASPAQLAGVGGTDTQYF. The rearrangement links TRBV5-8 to TRBJ2-3; 10 bases fit TRBD2. V lost 7 bases to trimming and J lost 1 base; unmatched junction nucleotides: 15. This CDR3 contains 18 residues. Per germline, CDR1 SGHTS and CDR2 YDEGEE.

This clone was seen a handful of times. This chain uses TRBV19 with TRBJ1-5; D ambiguous. Trimming took 1 base from V and 4 from J, leaving 11 bases between them. The length of the CDR3 is 15 residues. Germline V CDR1 and CDR2: LNHDA, SQIVND (reference sequence). The CDR3 sequence: CASSIVPSRNQPQHF. For the CDR3, the DNA is TGTGCCAGTAGTATAGTACCGTCGCGAAATCAGCCCCAGCATTTT.

This rearrangement joins TRBV28 to TRBJ1-6, with D maybe TRBD1 (6 bases). V was trimmed by 9 bases and J by 7 bases, leaving 13 bases between them. The CDR3 extends over 13 amino acids. The V gene's germline CDR1 is MDHEN and CDR2 SYDVKM. The CDR3 is CASSGTPNSPLHF. CDR3 bases: TGTGCCAGTTCCGGGACACCAAATTCACCCCTCCACTTT. Variable domain in full (rest from reference TRBV28 and TRBJ1-6): DVKVTQSSRYLVKRTGEKVFLECVQDMDHENMFWYRQDPGLGLRLIYFSYDVKMKEKGDIPEGYSVSREKKERFSLILESASTNQTSMYLCASSGTPNSPLHFGNGTRLTVT.

This clone was picked up a small number of times. This chain connects TRBV27 to TRBJ2-1, with a tentative D call TRBD1 (5 bases). Trimming removed 3 bases at V and 5 bases at J, with 11 bases between. The germline CDR1 and CDR2 sequences are MNHEY and SMNVEV (reference sequence). The CDR3 is 14 amino acids. CDR3 sequence: CASSFTVRDNEQFF. In nucleotides, the CDR3 is TGTGCCAGCAGTTTTACGGTCAGGGACAATGAGCAGTTCTTC.

This rearrangement joins TRBV19 to TRBJ2-2, with TRBD1 matching 11 bases. This CDR3 contains 14 residues. Germline CDR1 is LNHDA and CDR2 is SQIVND (reference sequence). The trim removed 7 bases at V and 7 bases at J, leaving 5 bases unmatched. The CDR3 DNA follows: TGTGCCAGTACTCAGGACAGGGGGCTCGGGGAGCTGTTTTTT. Translated, it gives CASTQDRGLGELFF.

The chain carries TRBV6-6 and TRBJ1-5; possible D gene TRBD1, 6 bases. The V end lost 7 bases, the J end lost 0 bases, and 13 bases lay between the germline ends. The CDR3 totals 15 residues. From germline, CDR1 is MNHNY and CDR2 SVGAGI (reference sequence). CDR3 sequence reads: CASTQGGDSNQPQHF. The CDR3 bases are TGTGCCAGCACACAAGGGGGGGATAGCAATCAGCCCCAGCATTTT.

The chain combines TRBV18 with TRBJ2-6; no firm D call. CDR3 length: 15 amino acids. CDR1 is KGHSH and CDR2 is LQKENI in the germline V gene. The ends were cut back, 6 bases at V and 2 bases at J, with 11 bases in the middle. For the CDR3, the DNA is TGTGCCAGCTCTTACAAGACGGCTGGGGCCAACGTCCTGACTTTC. Translation gives CASSYKTAGANVLTF.

This clone was detected a few times. The gene calls are TRBV7-3 and TRBJ1-4; the D is unclear. The V and J ends lost 5 bases and 5 bases respectively, with 15 bases between them. The CDR3 totals 15 residues. Germline V CDR1 and CDR2: SGHTA, FQGTGA. CDR3 residues: CASSTYLVQNEKLFF. The CDR3 region has the DNA TGTGCCAGCAGCACCTATCTAGTTCAGAATGAAAAACTGTTTTTT.

V gene TRBV4-2 combines with J gene TRBJ1-6, with 9 bases fitting TRBD1. The CDR3 has 16 amino acids. Germline V gene sequence: CDR1 LGHNA, CDR2 YNFKEQ. The V segment lost 0 bases and the J segment 6 bases; nucleotides outside the gene matches: 3. CDR3 amino acids: CASSQDRGQGNSPLHF. The CDR3 coding sequence is TGTGCCAGCAGCCAAGATAGGGGACAGGGTAATTCACCCCTCCACTTT.

Only a few counts were recorded for this clone. The gene calls are TRBV7-9 and TRBJ1-2; weak D call: TRBD1 (6 bases). CDR3 length equals 14 residues. Per the germline V gene, CDR1 is SEHNR and CDR2 is FQNEAQ (reference sequence). V shed 4 bases and J shed 3 bases, with 12 bases lying between them. The CDR3 DNA reads as TGTGCCAGCAGCTCAACGAACAGGGACTATGGCTACACCTTC. Amino acids: CASSSTNRDYGYTF.

CDR3 protein: CASRIGTGDNQPQHF. For the CDR3, the DNA is TGTGCCAGCAGGATTGGGACAGGAGATAATCAGCCCCAGCATTTT. The rearrangement links TRBV6-5 to TRBJ1-5, with TRBD1 matching 8 bases. This CDR3 spans 15 amino acids. V gave up 6 bases and J gave up 4 bases; unmatched junction bases: 8. The germline gives CDR1 MNHEY, CDR2 SVGAGI.

The CDR3 region is CSVDPFRATRADTQYF. The CDR3 DNA reads TGCAGCGTTGATCCGTTTCGGGCTACGAGGGCAGATACGCAGTATTTT. The J gene is TRBJ2-3, the V gene TRBV29-1; the D gene is possibly TRBD2 (5 bases). CDR1 and CDR2 from the germline V gene are SQVTM and ANQGSEA. The CDR3 length is 16 residues. V lost 3 bases and J 4 bases, leaving 20 bases between the germline ends.

The count of this clone is one. The chain couples TRBV18 to TRBJ1-1; no clear D gene. V gave up 0 bases and J gave up 9 bases, with 17 bases separating them. The CDR3 loop spans 15 amino acids. The germline CDR1 and CDR2 sequences are KGHSH and LQKENI. In DNA form, the CDR3 reads TGTGCCAGCTCACCACCCGGCAGAGGTCTAGGGCAAGCTTTCTTT. Residues: CASSPPGRGLGQAFF.

This clone has only a few counts. V usage is TRBV6-5 and J usage is TRBJ1-1, with TRBD1 as a possible D gene (6 bases). The V gene's germline CDR1 is MNHEY and CDR2 SVGAGI. V lost 0 bases and J lost 11, with 16 bases in between. This CDR3 region has 14 residues. CDR3 coding DNA: TGTGCCAGCAGTTACTCCATCCAGGGGTCGGATGCTTTCTTT. The encoded protein is CASSYSIQGSDAFF.

This clone occurred a few times. This rearrangement joins TRBV6-2 or TRBV6-3 to TRBJ2-1, with TRBD2 matching over 9 bases. The V gene end was trimmed by 2 bases and the J gene end by 7 bases; junction bases not matched to a gene: 12. The CDR3 is 17 residues long. Per germline, CDR1 MNHEY and CDR2 SVGEGT. In nucleotides, the CDR3 is TGTGCCAGCAGTTACCCGGCTAGCGGGACGGTTGCAAATGAGCAGTTCTTC. This gives the protein CASSYPASGTVANEQFF.